This TCR beta chain was identified in a study of technical replicates of blood from a few donors. V was pared by 4 bases and J by 2 bases, with 5 bases of the junction left unmatched. Per the germline V gene, CDR1 is SGHRS and CDR2 is YFSETQ. The CDR3 extends over 14 amino acids. Profiled with immunoSEQ multiplex PCR; TCRdb holds only in-frame clones, not every one. The sample shows approximately 81,000 clones, roughly 77% of them seen only once. The source is a human donor in good health. Some clones in this sample may be carry-over from other donors' samples. J is TRBJ1-2 and V is TRBV5-1, with TRBD1 matching 7 bases. Material: PBMCs. This CDR3 is CASSPEGQNYGYTF. For the CDR3, the DNA is TGCGCCAGCAGCCCAGAGGGACAGAACTATGGCTACACCTTC. The full variable domain, in which reference TRBV5-1 and TRBJ1-2 provide the parts outside the CDR3, is KAGVTQTPRYLIKTRGQQVTLSCSPISGHRSVSWYQQTPGQGLQFLFEYFSETQRNKGNFPGRFSGRQFSNSRSEMNVSTLELGDSALYLCASSPEGQNYGYTFGSGTRLTVV.